This is a list of T cell receptor beta chains from one sample in a study of blood T cell repertoires in COVID-19. Sequenced by immunoSEQ multiplex PCR; TCRdb stores in-frame clones only, minus some. This sample carries roughly 100,000 clones, over 75% of them seen once, and the ten largest clones take approximately 31%. What was sequenced was peripheral blood. These receptors originate from a woman of 80 years or more with acute or convalescent COVID-19. The CDR3 runs from the conserved cysteine through the conserved F or W. Each record gives: D gene, J gene, V gene, clone size, CDR3 DNA, CDR3 protein. The D gene is left open where the match is weak. Only part of the rows carry a size: once, few, many, or a class if the clone is expanded.

D gene: TRBD1; J gene: TRBJ1-4; V gene: TRBV27; clone size: .; CDR3 DNA: TGTGCCAGCAGTTTCGACAGGGTGGGGAAACTGTTTTTT; CDR3 protein: CASSFDRVGKLFF
D gene: TRBD1; J gene: TRBJ2-7; V gene: TRBV11-2; clone size: .; CDR3 DNA: TGTGCCAGCAGCTCCTACAGGGGGCGGGCGGTTGAGCAGTACTTC; CDR3 protein: CASSSYRGRAVEQYF
D gene: .; J gene: TRBJ2-3; V gene: TRBV1; clone size: .; CDR3 DNA: TGCACCAGTCTCTGGCGGGGGCTGACAGATACGCAGTATTTT; CDR3 protein: CTSLWRGLTDTQYF
D gene: .; J gene: TRBJ1-5; V gene: TRBV10-1; clone size: .; CDR3 DNA: TGCGCCACTTACAATCAGCCCCAGCATTTT; CDR3 protein: CATYNQPQHF
D gene: .; J gene: TRBJ1-5; V gene: TRBV27; clone size: .; CDR3 DNA: TGTGCCAGCAGTTTATCGGCTGGAGGGTCGTCTCAGCCCCAGCATTTT; CDR3 protein: CASSLSAGGSSQPQHF
D gene: TRBD2; J gene: TRBJ2-3; V gene: TRBV7-7; clone size: few; CDR3 DNA: TGTGCCAGCAGCGTCGGACTAGCGGTCACAGATACGCAGTATTTT; CDR3 protein: CASSVGLAVTDTQYF
D gene: TRBD1; J gene: TRBJ1-5; V gene: TRBV7-2; clone size: .; CDR3 DNA: TGTGCCAGCAGCCTTGGGACAGGGTTGTTTAATCAGCCCCAGCATTTT; CDR3 protein: CASSLGTGLFNQPQHF
D gene: .; J gene: TRBJ1-2; V gene: TRBV18; clone size: .; CDR3 DNA: TGTGCCAGCTCACCCCCGACATGGAACTATGGCTACACCTTC; CDR3 protein: CASSPPTWNYGYTF
D gene: .; J gene: TRBJ1-1; V gene: TRBV6-5; clone size: .; CDR3 DNA: TGTGCCAGCAGTCTTATTGGGGGCGCGGACACTGAAGCTTTCTTT; CDR3 protein: CASSLIGGADTEAFF
D gene: TRBD1; J gene: TRBJ2-1; V gene: TRBV7-8; clone size: .; CDR3 DNA: TGTGCCAGCAGAAACCGGGACAGATACAATGAGCAGTTCTTC; CDR3 protein: CASRNRDRYNEQFF
D gene: TRBD2; J gene: TRBJ2-5; V gene: TRBV27; clone size: .; CDR3 DNA: TGTGCCACCTCCCTAGCGGGGGGGCGAGGGGAGACCCAGTACTTC; CDR3 protein: CATSLAGGRGETQYF
D gene: TRBD1; J gene: TRBJ2-7; V gene: TRBV18; clone size: .; CDR3 DNA: TGTGCCAGCTCACCACGAACAGGGGCCTACGAGCAGTACTTC; CDR3 protein: CASSPRTGAYEQYF
D gene: .; J gene: TRBJ2-1; V gene: TRBV6-1; clone size: .; CDR3 DNA: TGTGCCAGCAGTGTCCCTGCCGGGAGCTCCTACAATGAGCAGTTCTTC; CDR3 protein: CASSVPAGSSYNEQFF
D gene: TRBD1; J gene: TRBJ1-6; V gene: TRBV6-5; clone size: .; CDR3 DNA: TGTGCCAGCAGTTACTTGACAGGGCGAGATTCACCCCTCCACTTT; CDR3 protein: CASSYLTGRDSPLHF
D gene: TRBD1; J gene: TRBJ1-1; V gene: TRBV25-1; clone size: few; CDR3 DNA: TGTGCCAGCAGTGAGACTCGGACAGGGGCGACTGAAGCTTTCTTT; CDR3 protein: CASSETRTGATEAFF
D gene: .; J gene: TRBJ1-1; V gene: TRBV28; clone size: few; CDR3 DNA: TGTGCCAGCAGTTCCCCCTTTCGGGGAGGTCCTGAAGCTTTCTTT; CDR3 protein: CASSSPFRGGPEAFF
D gene: TRBD1; J gene: TRBJ2-5; V gene: TRBV25-1; clone size: .; CDR3 DNA: TGTGCCAGCAGGGGACAGGGAGAGACCCAGTACTTC; CDR3 protein: CASRGQGETQYF